The entry below gives a single T cell receptor beta chain sequence along with its context. Other DNA sequences in this sample translate to the same CDR3. This sample was included in a study of blood T cell repertoires in COVID-19. The CDR3 covers 13 residues. Germline V gene data show CDR1 as SGDLS and CDR2 as YYNGEE. The V end was cut by 2 bases, the J end by 3 bases, with 8 bases between. Assay used: immunoSEQ multiplex PCR; TCRdb lists only in-frame clones, some missing. This sample has over 450,000 clones; 85% to 90% occur once, and the top ten carry less than 9.5%. V is TRBV9 and J is TRBJ1-1; a weak D match, TRBD1 (5 bases). The TCR comes from a woman aged 45 to 65 with COVID-19, enrolled during active disease. Sequenced sample: peripheral blood. CDR3 region: CASSVRGDTEAFF. The CDR3 DNA reads as TGTGCCAGCAGCGTCCGGGGGGACACTGAAGCTTTCTTT.